Below are 30 T cell receptor beta chains sequenced from a single sample in a study of CD8 T cells in ankylosing spondylitis. Each CDR3 protein gets one entry after TCRdb re-called the 5' RACE reads with MiXCR. The sample records 250,000 to 400,000 distinct CDR3 sequences, roughly 10% being singletons. The sequenced sample was blood, either unsorted or a sorted T cell fraction (not recorded which). These receptors originate from a female donor with ankylosing spondylitis or in good health (not recorded which).

This clonotype was seen many times. V usage is TRBV20-1 and J usage is TRBJ1-3, with D possibly being TRBD1 (6 bases). This CDR3 contains 14 residues. V shed 3 bases and J shed 4 bases, with 13 bases lying between them. Germline V CDR1 and CDR2: DFQATT, SNEGSKA (reference sequence). The CDR3 DNA reads as TGCAGTGCTAGTCATCGGGGGGCAGGAAACACCATATATTTT. Amino acids: CSASHRGAGNTIYF.

CDR3 DNA sequence: TGTGCCAGCAGCCCCAGGACAGAAACTAGCACAGATACGCAGTATTTT. Residues: CASSPRTETSTDTQYF. This chain links TRBV7-9 with TRBJ2-3; D is perhaps TRBD1 (6 bases). CDR1 and CDR2 (germline): SEHNR, FQNEAQ (reference sequence). The CDR3 runs 16 residues. V was pared by 5 bases and J by 0 bases, with 15 bases between.

This clonotype has a handful of counts. This chain links TRBV7-2 with TRBJ2-7; no firm D call. This CDR3 region has 12 residues. The V gene's germline CDR1 is SGHTA and CDR2 FQGNSA. V lost 0 bases and J lost 7, with 7 bases in between. The CDR3 nucleotides read TGTGCCAGCAGCTTAGCCCGACGGGAGCAGTACTTC. Its protein product is CASSLARREQYF.

This clonotype appeared a few times. V usage is TRBV7-3 and J usage is TRBJ2-3; no definite D call. V was clipped by 4 bases and J by 1 base, with 9 bases between them. Germline CDR1 is SGHTA and CDR2 is FQGTGA. This CDR3 contains 14 residues. The CDR3 protein is CASSYGSRTDTQYF. The CDR3 nucleotides read TGTGCCAGCAGCTATGGGTCCCGCACAGATACGCAGTATTTT.

This clonotype was observed a handful of times. The V call is TRBV5-1, the J call TRBJ2-2; 10 bases map to TRBD2. Germline-derived CDR1 and CDR2 are SGHRS and YFSETQ. This CDR3 is built from 16 residues. J gave up 1 base and V 5 bases, and 5 bases lay outside the gene matches. The CDR3 region is CASRSLAGENTGELFF. The CDR3 region has the DNA TGCGCCAGCAGATCCCTAGCGGGAGAGAACACCGGGGAGCTGTTTTTT.

This clonotype was recorded at least ten times. This chain joins TRBV12-3 or TRBV12-4 and TRBJ1-6; D is undetermined. CDR3 length: 16 amino acids. V gave up 5 bases and J gave up 0 bases, with 11 bases separating them. CDR3: CASSPDWSSYNSPLHF. The CDR3 region has the DNA TGTGCCAGCAGTCCCGACTGGAGCTCCTATAATTCACCCCTCCACTTT.

The rearrangement links TRBV11-2 to TRBJ2-2, with 7 bases that match TRBD1. The CDR3 is made up of 18 amino acids. Germline CDR1 is SGHAT and CDR2 is FQNNGV. Trimming cost V 0 bases and J 0 bases; bases outside gene matches: 7. CDR3 in amino acids: CASSLDGMTGPNTGELFF. The CDR3 DNA sequence: TGTGCCAGCAGCTTAGATGGGATGACAGGGCCGAACACCGGGGAGCTGTTTTTT.

This clonotype turned up a few times. V and J are TRBV5-5 and TRBJ2-1; the D is unclear. V lost 2 bases and J 3 bases, leaving 12 bases between the germline ends. This CDR3 spans 15 amino acids. Per germline, CDR1 SGHKS and CDR2 YYEKEE (reference sequence). The CDR3 sequence: CASSLPDNYYNEQFF. CDR3 nucleotides: TGTGCCAGCAGCTTACCAGACAACTACTACAATGAGCAGTTCTTC.

This clonotype was observed many times. The genes are TRBV20-1 and TRBJ1-1; TRBD1 aligns across 8 bases. The CDR3 is made up of 15 amino acids. The germline gives CDR1 DFQATT, CDR2 SNEGSKA (reference sequence). The ends lost 6 bases at V and 5 bases at J; junction bases unmatched: 14. CDR3 region: CSATGQAITTTEAFF. For the CDR3, the DNA is TGCAGTGCCACGGGACAGGCGATTACGACAACTGAAGCTTTCTTT.

This clonotype was recorded a few times. The chain joins TRBV7-8 to TRBJ1-3; 7 bases match TRBD1. The V gene end was trimmed by 7 bases and the J gene end by 2 bases; junction bases not matched to a gene: 5. The CDR3 extends over 14 amino acids. CDR1 is SGHVS, CDR2 FQNEAQ, per germline. This chain's CDR3 is CASTQGVTGNTIYF. The CDR3 nucleotides read TGTGCCAGCACCCAGGGGGTGACTGGAAACACCATATATTTT.

This clonotype has more than one count but fewer than ten. The CDR3 sequence: CAISEAGGTNTGELFF. The CDR3 DNA follows: TGTGCCATCAGTGAGGCGGGGGGTACGAACACCGGGGAGCTGTTTTTT. The chain employs TRBV10-3 and TRBJ2-2; TRBD2 agrees at 8 bases. Germline trimming cut 2 bases from V and 0 bases from J; bases unmatched to any gene: 2. The germline V gene encodes CDR1 ENHRY and CDR2 SYGVKD. This CDR3 comprises 16 residues.

This clonotype occurred many times. The chain couples TRBV4-2 to TRBJ1-2, with D hard to call. The germline CDR1 and CDR2 sequences are LGHNA and YNFKEQ. V was pared by 0 bases and J by 2 bases, with 4 bases between. The CDR3 loop spans 13 amino acids. In DNA, the CDR3 is TGTGCCAGCAGCCAAGAGGGGAACTATGGCTACACCTTC. This gives the protein CASSQEGNYGYTF.

This clonotype was observed at least ten times. V is TRBV28 and J is TRBJ2-6; D is perhaps TRBD2 (5 bases). This CDR3 has 17 amino acids. The germline V gene has CDR1 MDHEN and CDR2 SYDVKM. V lost 4 bases to trimming and J lost 0 bases, with 13 bases between them. CDR3 residues: CASSSPRGLSGANVLTF. CDR3 nucleotides: TGTGCCAGCAGTTCCCCAAGAGGGCTCTCTGGGGCCAACGTCCTGACTTTC.

The sample holds many counts of this clonotype. In DNA, the CDR3 is TGTGCCAGCAGTCGGGACAGCTCGAACACCGGGGAGCTGTTTTTT. This translates into CASSRDSSNTGELFF. The rearrangement joins TRBV6-1 to TRBJ2-2, with TRBD1 identical over 7 bases. This CDR3 spans 15 amino acids. J gave up 0 bases and V 5 bases, and 3 bases lay outside the gene matches. The germline gives CDR1 MNHNS, CDR2 SASEGT.

This clonotype was observed at least ten times. V usage is TRBV7-2 and J usage is TRBJ2-7, with D uncertain. The CDR3 totals 15 residues. Trimming took 5 bases from V and 0 from J, leaving 14 bases between them. Germline CDR1 reads SGHTA; CDR2 reads FQGNSA. CDR3 sequence reads: CASSAKGVSSYEQYF. DNA of the CDR3: TGTGCCAGCAGCGCCAAAGGCGTATCCTCCTACGAGCAGTACTTC. The full variable domain, with the rest looked up from reference TRBV7-2 and TRBJ2-7, is GAGVSQSPSNKVTEKGKDVELRCDPISGHTALYWYRQSLGQGLEFLIYFQGNSAPDKSGLPSDRFSAERTGGSVSTLTIQRTQQEDSAVYLCASSAKGVSSYEQYFGPGTRLTVT.

A remark on this clonotype: At one boundary the junction diverges from the germline segment, which might be a read error. The chain has TRBV6-5 and TRBJ2-7; 9 bases fit TRBD2. The CDR3 extends over 18 amino acids. Germline values: CDR1 MNHEY, CDR2 SVGAGI. Here the CDR3 DNA reads TGTGCCAGCAGTTACTCCGCGCCCCGAGGGACTAGCTTCTACGAGCAGTCCTTC. This sequence encodes CASSYSAPRGTSFYEQSF.

The sample holds a few counts of this clonotype. The chain combines TRBV4-2 with TRBJ2-1; 9 nucleotides align to TRBD2. From germline, CDR1 is LGHNA and CDR2 YNFKEQ. J lost 8 bases, V lost 0 bases, and 11 bases had no gene match. The CDR3 covers 17 residues. As DNA, the CDR3 is TGTGCCAGCAGCCAAGATCCCTTAGTAGCGGGAGCCTATGAGCAGTTCTTC. Its translation is CASSQDPLVAGAYEQFF.

In this sample, this clonotype turned up many times. The chain has TRBV28 and TRBJ1-4; D uncertain. Trimming cost V 2 bases and J 5 bases, with 15 bases left between them. Looked up from germline, CDR1 is MDHEN and CDR2 is SYDVKM. CDR3 length: 16 amino acids. The CDR3 here is CASSLGSAAGNEKLFF. CDR3 sequence (DNA): TGTGCCAGCAGTTTAGGATCCGCCGCAGGAAATGAAAAACTGTTTTTT.

A word on this clonotype: At one boundary the junction diverges from the germline segment, which might be a read error. This sequence joins TRBV20-1 and TRBJ1-5, with D perhaps matching TRBD1 (6 bases). CDR3 length: 17 residues. Germline values: CDR1 DFQATT, CDR2 SNEGSKA (reference sequence). This CDR3 reads CCASSDSGGYSNQPQHF. CDR3 in DNA: TGCTGTGCTAGCTCGGACAGTGGGGGGTATAGCAATCAGCCCCAGCATTTT.

The CDR3 DNA reads as TGTGCCAGCCCCCCCCAGGCGGGACAATACAATGAGCAGTTCTTC. Residues: CASPPQAGQYNEQFF. J is TRBJ2-1 and V is TRBV6-2 or TRBV6-3; D assignment may be TRBD1 or TRBD2 (6 bases each). The V gene lost 8 bases and the J gene lost 4 bases, with 18 bases spanning the gap. Germline CDR1 MNHEY, CDR2 SVGEGT. CDR3 length equals 15 residues.

At least ten counts were recorded for this clonotype. The chain links TRBV5-1 to TRBJ2-2; the D is unclear. Trimming took 10 bases from V and 5 from J, leaving 6 bases between them. The CDR3 length is 10 residues. The germline V gene encodes CDR1 SGHRS and CDR2 YFSETQ. The CDR3 DNA reads as TGCGCCGTCACGACCGGGGAGCTGTTTTTT. It yields the protein CAVTTGELFF.

This clonotype was detected ten times or more. V is TRBV20-1 and J is TRBJ2-3, with D possibly TRBD1 on 5 matching bases. V was pared by 0 bases and J by 1 base, with 11 bases between. The CDR3 extends over 15 amino acids. Germline-derived CDR1 and CDR2 are DFQATT and SNEGSKA (reference sequence). CDR3 amino acids: CSAREYRIGTDTQYF. The CDR3 coding sequence is TGCAGTGCTAGAGAGTACAGGATTGGCACAGATACGCAGTATTTT.

The sample holds many counts of this clonotype. The chain carries TRBV20-1 and TRBJ1-3; D is uncertain. The CDR3 has 14 residues. Germline CDR1 is DFQATT and CDR2 is SNEGSKA (reference sequence). V shed 2 bases and J shed 2 bases, with 10 bases lying between them. Written as DNA, the CDR3 is TGCAGTGCTAGAACACATAGCCCTGGAAACACCATATATTTT. As protein: CSARTHSPGNTIYF.

At least ten counts were recorded for this clonotype. The chain links TRBV20-1 to TRBJ2-7, with a possible D match to TRBD1 (6 bases). CDR3 length: 14 residues. Trimming stripped 6 bases from V and 4 bases from J, with 19 bases between. Germline values: CDR1 DFQATT, CDR2 SNEGSKA (reference sequence). This CDR3 is CSAGPNRVQYEQYF. In DNA form, the CDR3 reads TGCAGTGCCGGGCCCAACAGGGTTCAGTACGAGCAGTACTTC.

This clonotype was found many times. This chain uses TRBV20-1 with TRBJ2-4; weak D call: TRBD1 (6 bases). V shed 4 bases and J shed 7 bases, with 20 bases lying between them. This CDR3 contains 15 residues. Per the germline V gene, CDR1 is DFQATT and CDR2 is SNEGSKA (reference sequence). The CDR3 reads CSATPPSGHRNIQYF. CDR3 DNA: TGCAGTGCTACCCCACCCTCGGGACATAGGAACATTCAGTACTTC.

A few counts support this clonotype. The chain employs TRBV28 and TRBJ1-3; D may be TRBD1 (5 bases). The V and J ends lost 3 bases and 5 bases respectively, with 14 bases between them. The germline gives CDR1 MDHEN, CDR2 SYDVKM. This CDR3 is 15 amino acids long. The CDR3 reads CASSFPSRARNTIYF. In DNA form, the CDR3 reads TGTGCCAGCAGTTTTCCCTCCAGGGCCAGAAACACCATATATTTT.

This clonotype showed up many times. In DNA form, the CDR3 reads TGCAGCGTTTTCGGGAGGACCACAATCAAAGATACGCAGTATTTT. Translated: CSVFGRTTIKDTQYF. This chain links TRBV29-1 with TRBJ2-3; 7 positions match TRBD2. Germline lookup yields CDR1 SQVTM and CDR2 ANQGSEA. The trim removed 5 bases at V and 5 bases at J, leaving 13 bases unmatched. This CDR3 region has 15 residues.

This chain uses TRBV5-1 with TRBJ2-1; possibly TRBD1 or TRBD2 for D (5 bases each). Trimming stripped 0 bases from V and 9 bases from J, with 10 bases between. CDR1 is SGHRS, CDR2 YFSETQ, per germline. This CDR3 is built from 13 residues. CDR3 DNA sequence: TGCGCCAGCAGCTTGGTAGGTGGGACTGAGCAGTTCTTC. It is translated as CASSLVGGTEQFF.

There are many counts of this clonotype. The chain has TRBV13 and TRBJ2-3; D gene ambiguous. The germline V gene encodes CDR1 PRHDT and CDR2 FYEKMQ (reference sequence). CDR3 length: 12 residues. Trimming left V 5 bases short and J 0 bases short, with 3 bases between. The CDR3 spells CASSTSTDTQYF. DNA for the CDR3: TGTGCCAGCAGCACCAGCACAGATACGCAGTATTTT.

This clonotype appeared many times. V is TRBV18 and J is TRBJ2-7; TRBD2 is a possible D gene (6 bases). The CDR3 loop spans 15 amino acids. Trimming left V 3 bases short and J 3 bases short, with 15 bases between. From germline, CDR1 is KGHSH and CDR2 LQKENI. Written as DNA, the CDR3 is TGTGCCAGCTCACCTGGAGAGGGACTCAGCTACGAGCAGTACTTC. Its translation is CASSPGEGLSYEQYF.